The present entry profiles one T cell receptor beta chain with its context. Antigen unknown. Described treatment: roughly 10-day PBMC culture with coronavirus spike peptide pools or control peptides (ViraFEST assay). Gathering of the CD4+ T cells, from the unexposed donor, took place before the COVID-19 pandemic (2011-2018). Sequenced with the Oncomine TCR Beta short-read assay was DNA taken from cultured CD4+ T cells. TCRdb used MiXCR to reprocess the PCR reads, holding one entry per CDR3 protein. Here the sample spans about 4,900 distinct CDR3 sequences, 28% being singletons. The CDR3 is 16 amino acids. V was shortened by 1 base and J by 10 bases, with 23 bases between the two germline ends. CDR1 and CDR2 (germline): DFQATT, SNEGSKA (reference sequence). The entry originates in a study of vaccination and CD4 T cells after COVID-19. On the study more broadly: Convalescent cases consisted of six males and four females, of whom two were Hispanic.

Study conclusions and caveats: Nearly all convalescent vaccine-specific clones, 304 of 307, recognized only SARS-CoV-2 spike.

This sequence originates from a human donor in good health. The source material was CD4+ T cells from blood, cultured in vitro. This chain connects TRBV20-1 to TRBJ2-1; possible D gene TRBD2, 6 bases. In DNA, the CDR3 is TGCAGTGCTAGAGTTGGAGGGGATGGAGTACAATGGGAGCAGTTCTTC. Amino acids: CSARVGGDGVQWEQFF.